This is a list of T cell receptor beta chains from one sample in a study of T cells after posttransplantation cyclophosphamide. The repertoire was sequenced with immunoSEQ multiplex PCR; TCRdb's copy has only in-frame clones and lacks some. Seen here are 20,000 or so clones, around 68% observed once, and the top ten hold roughly a quarter. Material: PBMCs, obtained after an allogeneic stem cell transplant with post-transplant cyclophosphamide. These receptors came from a male patient in his thirties who received an allogeneic stem cell transplant from a related donor, was CMV-positive, and had acute GVHD only. Some T cells may be transferred from the graft donor. Both conserved end residues are part of each CDR3. The order of the fields is D gene, clone size, V gene, J gene, CDR3 DNA, CDR3 protein. D genes are given only for firm matches. Some rows mark clone size as missing; the rest say once, few, many or name a class of expanded clone.

D gene: .; clone size: .; V gene: TRBV9; J gene: TRBJ1-3; CDR3 DNA: TGTGCCAGCAGCGTAGGAGGACAGACCGGAAACACCATATATTTT; CDR3 protein: CASSVGGQTGNTIYF
D gene: .; clone size: medium-sized; V gene: TRBV28; J gene: TRBJ2-5; CDR3 DNA: TGTGCCAGCAACGTAGGGAGGGAGACCCAGTACTTC; CDR3 protein: CASNVGRETQYF
D gene: TRBD1; clone size: .; V gene: TRBV28; J gene: TRBJ1-1; CDR3 DNA: TGTGCCAGCAGGCCAGGACAGGGGGCGCGGACTGAAGCTTTCTTT; CDR3 protein: CASRPGQGARTEAFF
D gene: .; clone size: once; V gene: TRBV28; J gene: TRBJ1-5; CDR3 DNA: TGTGCCAGCACCTACCGGGCAGGGTTTGTGCTTTTCAATCAGCCCCAGCATTTT; CDR3 protein: CASTYRAGFVLFNQPQHF
D gene: .; clone size: .; V gene: TRBV18; J gene: TRBJ2-2; CDR3 DNA: TGTGCCAGCTCACCAAGGCAGGGCGGCACCGGGGAGCTGTTTTTT; CDR3 protein: CASSPRQGGTGELFF
D gene: .; clone size: large; V gene: TRBV2; J gene: TRBJ1-6; CDR3 DNA: TGTGCCAGCAGTGAAGCGCTTCCAGGGATGGTACCCCTCCACTTT; CDR3 protein: CASSEALPGMVPLHF
D gene: TRBD1; clone size: .; V gene: TRBV4-3; J gene: TRBJ1-2; CDR3 DNA: TGCGCCAGCAGCCAGGGGACAGGACACGGAGACTATGGCTACACCTTC; CDR3 protein: CASSQGTGHGDYGYTF
D gene: TRBD1; clone size: .; V gene: TRBV6-6; J gene: TRBJ1-1; CDR3 DNA: TGTGCCAGCAACCCCCGGCAGGGGGGTAACACTGAAGCTTTCTTT; CDR3 protein: CASNPRQGGNTEAFF
D gene: TRBD2; clone size: .; V gene: TRBV29-1; J gene: TRBJ2-1; CDR3 DNA: TGCAGCGTTAAGAGGCGGGGGGATTACTACAATGAGCAGTTCTTC; CDR3 protein: CSVKRRGDYYNEQFF
D gene: .; clone size: few; V gene: TRBV7-3; J gene: TRBJ1-1; CDR3 DNA: TGTGCCAGCAGCCTACAGGGCCCCGGCACTGAAGCTTTCTTT; CDR3 protein: CASSLQGPGTEAFF
D gene: TRBD1; clone size: .; V gene: TRBV7-6; J gene: TRBJ2-1; CDR3 DNA: TGTGCCAGCAGCCGTGCGAGGGGGCCAGGCAATGAGCAGTTCTTC; CDR3 protein: CASSRARGPGNEQFF
D gene: .; clone size: .; V gene: TRBV18; J gene: TRBJ2-7; CDR3 DNA: TGTGCCAGCTCACCAACGGCCTACGAGCAGTACTTC; CDR3 protein: CASSPTAYEQYF
D gene: .; clone size: .; V gene: TRBV18; J gene: TRBJ1-2; CDR3 DNA: TGTGCCAGCTCACCGGACAGATCCTATGGCTACACCTTC; CDR3 protein: CASSPDRSYGYTF
D gene: TRBD2; clone size: .; V gene: TRBV27; J gene: TRBJ2-5; CDR3 DNA: TGTGCCAGCAGTCCTAGGACTAGCGGGGGCCAAGAGACCCAGTACTTC; CDR3 protein: CASSPRTSGGQETQYF
D gene: .; clone size: few; V gene: TRBV10-3; J gene: TRBJ1-2; CDR3 DNA: TGTGCCATCAGAGGGGGGGATGGGCCTTATGGCTACACCTTC; CDR3 protein: CAIRGGDGPYGYTF
D gene: TRBD2; clone size: .; V gene: TRBV4-1; J gene: TRBJ2-3; CDR3 DNA: TGCGCCAGCAGCCAAGATTCATCGGGACTAGCGATCACAGATACGCAGTATTTT; CDR3 protein: CASSQDSSGLAITDTQYF
D gene: .; clone size: .; V gene: TRBV28; J gene: TRBJ1-1; CDR3 DNA: TGTGCCAGCAGTTTCTTTAGCTTCGACCTGAACACTGAAGCTTTCTTT; CDR3 protein: CASSFFSFDLNTEAFF
D gene: TRBD1; clone size: few; V gene: TRBV28; J gene: TRBJ1-2; CDR3 DNA: TGTGCCAGCAGTTTAGGGACGGGACAGGCCATTTATGGCTACACCTTC; CDR3 protein: CASSLGTGQAIYGYTF
D gene: TRBD2; clone size: once; V gene: TRBV9; J gene: TRBJ2-1; CDR3 DNA: TGTGCCAGCAGCGTAGGGCTAGCGGGGGGCCCGTTCTTC; CDR3 protein: CASSVGLAGGPFF
D gene: .; clone size: .; V gene: TRBV27; J gene: TRBJ1-6; CDR3 DNA: TGTGCCAGCAGTTTTTTGTCTAGGAATTCACCCCTCCACTTT; CDR3 protein: CASSFLSRNSPLHF
D gene: TRBD1; clone size: .; V gene: TRBV5-1; J gene: TRBJ2-7; CDR3 DNA: TGCGCCAGCAGCGTAACGACAGGGTCCTACGAGCAGTACTTC; CDR3 protein: CASSVTTGSYEQYF
D gene: .; clone size: few; V gene: TRBV18; J gene: TRBJ1-1; CDR3 DNA: TGTGCCAGTGACAAGGACAGAGGGAACACTGAAGCTTTCTTT; CDR3 protein: CASDKDRGNTEAFF
D gene: TRBD1; clone size: .; V gene: TRBV19; J gene: TRBJ2-2; CDR3 DNA: TGTGCCAGTAGCCCCTGGACAGGAAACACCGGGGAGCTGTTTTTT; CDR3 protein: CASSPWTGNTGELFF
D gene: .; clone size: .; V gene: TRBV5-1; J gene: TRBJ1-2; CDR3 DNA: TGCGCCAGCAGCCCCCTCGACAGACCAATTAACTATGGCTACACCTTC; CDR3 protein: CASSPLDRPINYGYTF
D gene: .; clone size: .; V gene: TRBV5-1; J gene: TRBJ2-2; CDR3 DNA: TGCGCCAGCAGCGTCAGGGTAGGGGAGCTGTTTTTT; CDR3 protein: CASSVRVGELFF
D gene: TRBD1; clone size: medium-sized; V gene: TRBV18; J gene: TRBJ2-1; CDR3 DNA: TGTGCCAGCTCATCCGACAGGGGTTACAATGAGCAGTTCTTC; CDR3 protein: CASSSDRGYNEQFF
D gene: TRBD2; clone size: once; V gene: TRBV4-2; J gene: TRBJ2-1; CDR3 DNA: TGTGCCAGCAGCCAAGAATGGGCCGGGGGGGAGGTAGAGCAGTTCTTC; CDR3 protein: CASSQEWAGGEVEQFF
D gene: .; clone size: .; V gene: TRBV5-5; J gene: TRBJ2-7; CDR3 DNA: TGTGCCAGCAGCTTGGCAAGACTCTACGAGCAGTACTTC; CDR3 protein: CASSLARLYEQYF
D gene: TRBD1; clone size: .; V gene: TRBV19; J gene: TRBJ2-7; CDR3 DNA: TGTGCCAGTAGTATCCGACCGACAGGGGGTTCCTCCGAGCAGTACTTC; CDR3 protein: CASSIRPTGGSSEQYF
D gene: .; clone size: few; V gene: TRBV18; J gene: TRBJ1-2; CDR3 DNA: TGTGCCAGCTCACCACCAGTCAGCTATGGCTACACCTTC; CDR3 protein: CASSPPVSYGYTF
D gene: .; clone size: .; V gene: TRBV5-1; J gene: TRBJ1-5; CDR3 DNA: TGCGCCAGCAGCCCCGTGGGGGGGCTTAGGCAGCCCCAGCATTTT; CDR3 protein: CASSPVGGLRQPQHF